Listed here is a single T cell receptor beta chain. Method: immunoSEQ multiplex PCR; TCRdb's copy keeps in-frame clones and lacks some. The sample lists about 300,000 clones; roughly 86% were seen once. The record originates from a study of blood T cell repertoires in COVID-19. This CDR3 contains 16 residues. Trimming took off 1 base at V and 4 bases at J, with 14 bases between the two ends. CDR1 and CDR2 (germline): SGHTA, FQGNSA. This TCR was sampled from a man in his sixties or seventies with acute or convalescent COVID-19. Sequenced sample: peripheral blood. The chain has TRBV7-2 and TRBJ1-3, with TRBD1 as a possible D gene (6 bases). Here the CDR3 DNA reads TGTGCCAGCAGCTTAGTCGCCAGGGGTTCCGGAAACACCATATATTTT. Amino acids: CASSLVARGSGNTIYF.